The T cell receptor beta chain described here comes from a study of blood T cell repertoires in COVID-19. Authors' data handling: Scientists estimated how many nucleated cells there were by amplifying reference gene primers. Sequencing was performed with immunoSEQ multiplex PCR; in TCRdb, only in-frame clones are kept and a portion is missing. The DNA was the basis for D and trimming; V, J and clone size are from that table. Of some 340,000 clones listed, roughly four fifths are singletons. In assigning cohorts, the study relied on participant-reported clinical history. Germline loops: CDR1 SEHNR, CDR2 FQNEAQ (reference sequence). J gave up 7 bases and V 5 bases, and 21 bases lay outside the gene matches. CDR3 length: 19 amino acids. In its sample, this clone was seen once.

This sequence joins TRBV7-9 and TRBJ2-1, with 9 bases matching TRBD2. This TCR derives from a woman aged 45-60 years who had recovered from COVID-19. The sequenced material came from PBMCs or T cells enriched from blood (not recorded which). The CDR3 sequence is CASSHSPHLLAGAQNEQFF. CDR3 DNA sequence: TGTGCCAGCAGCCACAGCCCTCATCTTTTAGCGGGAGCTCAGAATGAGCAGTTCTTC.